This T cell receptor beta chain was sequenced in a study of CD8 T cells in Susac syndrome. This clonotype was recorded only once. The CDR3 covers 14 residues. Germline CDR1 LNHNV, CDR2 YYDKDF (reference sequence). V lost 8 bases, J lost 7 bases, and 18 bases lay in between. CD8+ and CD4+ blood T cells underwent TCR beta sequencing. The RNA input was roughly 0.45 to 1 ug, and it was reverse transcribed with random hexamers. Multiplex immunoSEQ PCR targeted 54 Vbeta and 13 Jbeta TCR beta segments. TCRdb re-analysed the immunoSEQ multiplex PCR reads in MiXCR, keeping a single row per CDR3 protein. The sample carries 250,000 to 300,000 distinct CDR3 sequences, roughly 85% recorded once.

The sample taken for sequencing was CD8+ T cells from PBMCs. This sequence originates from a human donor with multiple sclerosis. The gene calls are TRBV15 and TRBJ2-1, with D possibly TRBD1 on 6 matching bases. In DNA form, the CDR3 reads TGTGCCACCCAACCGGGACACCCAGAGAATGAGCAGTTCTTC. It is translated as CATQPGHPENEQFF. Drawing the rest from reference TRBV15 and TRBJ2-1, the complete variable domain is DAMVIQNPRYQVTQFGKPVTLSCSQTLNHNVMYWYQQKSSQAPKLLFHYYDKDFNNEADTPDNFQSRRPNTSFCFLDIRSPGLGDTAMYLCATQPGHPENEQFFGPGTRLTVL.